These 20 T cell receptor beta chains share one sample of origin, sequenced in a study of T cell responses to AZD1222 COVID-19 vaccine. Libraries were prepared by immunoSEQ multiplex PCR; TCRdb keeps only in-frame clonotypes and omits some of them. Here the sample spans approximately 90,000 clones, 89% being singletons. The sequences come from peripheral blood, collected 28 days after the second AZD1222 dose. The receptors here all came from an adult who received the AZD1222 COVID-19 vaccine.

The genes are TRBV19 and TRBJ1-2, with TRBD1 matching 7 bases. This CDR3 contains 12 residues. Looked up from germline, CDR1 is LNHDA and CDR2 is SQIVND (reference sequence). Trimming cost V 9 bases and J 4 bases; bases outside gene matches: 5. The CDR3 sequence: CASSRGGYGYTF. CDR3 nucleotide sequence: TGTGCCAGCTCCAGGGGGGGCTATGGCTACACCTTC.

This clone was seen more than once but under ten times. The rearrangement uses TRBV12-3 or TRBV12-4 and TRBJ1-2; D is unclear. The CDR3 runs 13 residues. V was shortened by 5 bases and J by 4 bases, with 11 bases between the two germline ends. CDR3 sequence (DNA): TGTGCCAGCAGTCTCGTAGCGTCCTATGGCTACACCTTC. Protein sequence: CASSLVASYGYTF.

The V and J genes are TRBV6-4 and TRBJ2-7; no firm D call. Trimming shortened V by 5 bases and J by 6 bases, and 20 bases separated the two germline ends. This CDR3 is 15 amino acids long. Germline-derived CDR1 and CDR2 are MRHNA and SNTAGT. The CDR3 DNA sequence: TGTGCCAGCAGTCGACGGGTTGGGGATGCGAGCGAGCAGTACTTC. Its translation is CASSRRVGDASEQYF.

This clone was counted a few times. The CDR3 bases are TGTGCCAGCAGCTTAAAGCGGGGGGGCCGGGATACGCAGTATTTT. Its protein is CASSLKRGGRDTQYF. This chain joins TRBV13 and TRBJ2-3; 10 bases line up with TRBD2. Trimming removed 2 bases from V and 6 bases from J; junction bases left unmatched: 5. The length of the CDR3 is 15 residues. Germline CDR1 is PRHDT and CDR2 is FYEKMQ (reference sequence).

The gene calls are TRBV29-1 and TRBJ1-2; 8 bases map to TRBD1. J gave up 3 bases and V 7 bases, and 7 bases lay outside the gene matches. The germline gives CDR1 SQVTM, CDR2 ANQGSEA. The CDR3 loop spans 13 amino acids. The CDR3 sequence: CSARGQAYYGYTF. CDR3 DNA sequence: TGCAGCGCACGGGGACAGGCCTACTATGGCTACACCTTC.

The chain has TRBV9 and TRBJ1-4; unclear D gene. The CDR3 loop spans 15 amino acids. The V gene lost 0 bases and the J gene lost 1 base, with 7 bases spanning the gap. Germline CDR1 reads SGDLS; CDR2 reads YYNGEE. CDR3 region: CASSVEGGTNEKLFF. For the CDR3, the DNA is TGTGCCAGCAGCGTAGAAGGCGGAACTAATGAAAAACTGTTTTTT.

DNA of the CDR3: TGTGCCAGCAGTTTTAACCGACAGAATAACAATCAGCCCCAGCATTTT. Encoded protein: CASSFNRQNNNQPQHF. The chain employs TRBV6-5 and TRBJ1-5, with a weak D call TRBD1 (5 bases). This CDR3 spans 16 amino acids. CDR1 is MNHEY, CDR2 SVGAGI, per germline. V was pared by 4 bases and J by 3 bases, with 16 bases between.

This chain connects TRBV21-1 to TRBJ1-5; TRBD1 is the table's D call, not checked against the DNA. TRBV21-1 corresponds to a pseudogene. The CDR3 loop spans 16 amino acids. CDR3 in amino acids: CASSVQGATSNQPQHF. CDR3 bases: TGTGCCAGCAGCGTGCAGGGGGCTACTAGCAATCAGCCCCAGCATTTT.

Here the CDR3 DNA reads TGTGCCAGCAGCTTAGGCTCTGGACAGGGGGGTGATGAGCAGTACTTC. Amino acid sequence: CASSLGSGQGGDEQYF. This chain links TRBV7-8 with TRBJ2-7; TRBD1 aligns across 10 bases. CDR1 and CDR2 from the germline V gene are SGHVS and FQNEAQ. The CDR3 has 16 amino acids. V lost 1 base and J lost 7; bases outside the gene matches: 10.

CDR3 sequence reads: CASSMDRGTEAFF. The CDR3 DNA follows: TGTGCCAGTAGTATGGACCGGGGCACTGAAGCTTTCTTT. The V and J genes are TRBV19 and TRBJ1-1; D ambiguous. Trimming removed 3 bases at V and 4 bases at J, with 9 bases between. Germline-derived CDR1 and CDR2 are LNHDA and SQIVND (reference sequence). The CDR3 has 13 residues.

CDR3 sequence (DNA): TGTGCCAGCAGCTTAACCCCCGGGACTCTTCCGAACACCGGGGAGCTGTTTTTT. As protein: CASSLTPGTLPNTGELFF. This chain uses TRBV7-8 with TRBJ2-2, with D possibly TRBD2 on 6 matching bases. CDR1 and CDR2 (germline): SGHVS, FQNEAQ. Trimming shortened V by 2 bases and J by 0 bases, and 16 bases separated the two germline ends. CDR3 size: 18 residues.

This clone was seen once. The chain recombines TRBV11-2 with TRBJ2-3; 7 nucleotides line up with TRBD2. CDR1 is SGHAT, CDR2 FQNNGV, per germline. With V trimmed by 5 bases and J by 2 bases, 10 bases remained unmatched. The CDR3 length is 16 residues. CDR3 in amino acids: CASSPHAGDHTDTQYF. CDR3 DNA sequence: TGTGCCAGCAGCCCACATGCGGGGGACCACACAGATACGCAGTATTTT.

The rearrangement joins TRBV10-1 to TRBJ2-7; maybe TRBD1 (6 bases). This CDR3 has 13 residues. The germline V gene has CDR1 WNHNN and CDR2 SYGVQD (reference sequence). The germline V and J ends were trimmed by 3 bases and 9 bases, with 15 bases remaining between them. The CDR3: CASSDLQGGVQYF. The CDR3 region has the DNA TGCGCCAGCAGTGACCTACAGGGTGGGGTGCAGTACTTC.

The genes are TRBV19 and TRBJ1-2, with 12 bases matching TRBD1. This CDR3 comprises 17 residues. From germline, CDR1 is LNHDA and CDR2 SQIVND (reference sequence). With 5 bases clipped from V and 3 bases from J, the junction kept 10 bases outside the gene matches. In DNA, the CDR3 is TGTGCCAGTAGTGCCTACCGGGACAGGGGGCGGTACTATGGCTACACCTTC. Its translation is CASSAYRDRGRYYGYTF.

This clone was detected many times. The chain carries TRBV6-4 and TRBJ2-3; 11 positions match TRBD2. CDR3 length equals 15 residues. Germline V gene lookup returns CDR1 MRHNA and CDR2 SNTAGT. After removal of 3 bases from V and 1 base from J, the junction contained 0 bases not matched to a gene. The CDR3 DNA follows: TGTGCCAGCAGTGAGACTAGCGGGGGCACAGATACGCAGTATTTT. Translated: CASSETSGGTDTQYF.

The V and J genes are TRBV3-1 (or the pseudogene TRBV3-2) and TRBJ1-1; D unclear. This CDR3 has 11 amino acids. Trimming removed 1 base at V and 11 bases at J, with 8 bases between. Germline V gene data show CDR1 as LGHDT and CDR2 as YNNKEL (reference sequence). The CDR3 protein is CASSQGAEAFF. The CDR3 nucleotides are TGTGCCAGCAGCCAAGGGGCAGAGGCTTTCTTT.

Comments on this clone: The identical CDR3 is also encoded by other nucleotide sequences in the sample. V and J are TRBV11-3 and TRBJ1-1; 10 bases are a match to TRBD1. The junction had 4 bases not matched to a gene; V was cut back by 5 bases and J by 1 base. Germline CDR1 and CDR2: SGHNT and YENEEA. CDR3 length: 15 amino acids. The CDR3 here is CASSARDRGNTEAFF. Written as DNA, the CDR3 is TGTGCCAGCAGCGCCAGGGACAGGGGGAACACTGAAGCTTTCTTT.

The V and J genes are TRBV3-1 (or the pseudogene TRBV3-2) and TRBJ2-7; 12 nucleotides agree with TRBD1. This CDR3 is built from 15 residues. Per germline, CDR1 LGHDT and CDR2 YNNKEL (reference sequence). The V gene end was trimmed by 0 bases and the J gene end by 6 bases; junction bases not matched to a gene: 3. CDR3 DNA: TGTGCCAGCAGCCAAGAGGGGACAGGGGGCGGCGAGCAGTACTTC. Residues: CASSQEGTGGGEQYF.

The chain recombines TRBV7-9 with TRBJ1-4; 8 nucleotides line up with TRBD1. V gave up 3 bases and J gave up 8 bases; unmatched junction bases: 5. Per germline, CDR1 SEHNR and CDR2 FQNEAQ (reference sequence). This CDR3 has 14 residues. The CDR3 DNA reads as TGTGCCAGCAGCTTGGCCCGGACAGGGGAAAAACTGTTTTTT. Translation gives CASSLARTGEKLFF.

The J gene is TRBJ2-2, the V gene TRBV27; no definite D call. Trimming stripped 6 bases from V and 6 bases from J, with 20 bases between. Looked up from germline, CDR1 is MNHEY and CDR2 is SMNVEV (reference sequence). The CDR3 covers 16 residues. CDR3 nucleotides: TGTGCCAGCAGGGGTCGTCTAGGCCGCACCGCCGGGGAGCTGTTTTTT. It specifies CASRGRLGRTAGELFF.